This entry describes one T cell receptor (beta chain). Its target is not known. This record comes from a study of OX40 agonist ivuxolimab in advanced cancers. Turning to the study itself: The study gave patients intravenous ivuxolimab at 0.01 to 10 mg/kg every 2 weeks. Participants, roughly 81% male, averaged roughly 55 years of age, ranging from roughly 23 to 80. Findings of the study overall: In the expanded peripheral T cells, antigen specificity was never determined. In CD8+ T cells, expanded clones were on average more numerous than in CD4+.

Germline assignment: CDR1 SQVTM and CDR2 ANQGSEA. The V gene lost 6 bases and the J gene lost 5 bases, with 13 bases spanning the gap. The CDR3 is 12 residues long. Here immunoSEQ multiplex PCR was the method, and the copy in TCRdb shows in-frame clones only, minus some. The profile shows 34,000 or so clones, under 90% of them singletons. This clonotype originated in an adult with an advanced solid tumor such as melanoma, head and neck, liver or kidney cancer. The specimen was CD4+ or CD8+ T cells sorted from blood, collected in a trial of the OX40 agonist ivuxolimab. J is TRBJ1-2 and V is TRBV29-1, with no clear D. CDR3 in DNA: TGCAGCGTGGGAGCGGACCGGTATGGCTACACCTTC. It yields the protein CSVGADRYGYTF.